This TCR beta chain was sequenced in a study of shared clonotypes between healthy human individuals. For this clone: What it binds is not known.

The length of the CDR3 is 15 residues. The J segment lost 1 base and the V segment lost 6 bases, leaving 7 bases of the junction unmatched. Germline V lookup: CDR1 LNHDA, CDR2 SQIVND (reference sequence). Investigators divided CD4+ cells into CD45RA+ naive and CD45RA-negative memory subsets. The assay ran at deep level. Sorted-subset replicate PCRs used about 200 ng of genomic DNA. This amount corresponded to 30,000 to 35,000 T cell genomes. Libraries were prepared by immunoSEQ multiplex PCR; TCRdb keeps only in-frame clonotypes and omits some of them. Of around 1 million clones listed, around three quarters are singletons. General study points: The study sampled only blood, and tissue repertoires likely differ.

The sample comprised memory CD4+ T cells sorted from blood. Described subset: CD45RA-negative fraction. The sequence derives from a man aged 18 to 35 in good health. The chain links TRBV19 to TRBJ1-1; TRBD1 matches at 8 bases. The CDR3 bases are TGTGCCAGTAGCCCAGGGGGCGCGAGGAACACTGAAGCTTTCTTT. Translated, it gives CASSPGGARNTEAFF.